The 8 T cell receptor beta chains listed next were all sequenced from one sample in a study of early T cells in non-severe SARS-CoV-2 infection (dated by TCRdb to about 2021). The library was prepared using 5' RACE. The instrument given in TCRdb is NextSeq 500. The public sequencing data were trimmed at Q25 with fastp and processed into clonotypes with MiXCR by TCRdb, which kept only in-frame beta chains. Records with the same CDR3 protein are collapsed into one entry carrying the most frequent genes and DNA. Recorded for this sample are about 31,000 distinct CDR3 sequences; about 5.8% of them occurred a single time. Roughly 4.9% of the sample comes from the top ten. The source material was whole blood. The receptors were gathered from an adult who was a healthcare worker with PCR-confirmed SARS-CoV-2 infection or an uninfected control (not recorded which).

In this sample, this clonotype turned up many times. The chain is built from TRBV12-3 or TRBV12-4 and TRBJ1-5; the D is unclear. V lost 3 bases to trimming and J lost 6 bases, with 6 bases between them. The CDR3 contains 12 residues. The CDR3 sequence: CASSFLSQPQHF. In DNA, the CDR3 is TGTGCCAGCAGTTTCTTGAGTCAGCCCCAGCATTTT.

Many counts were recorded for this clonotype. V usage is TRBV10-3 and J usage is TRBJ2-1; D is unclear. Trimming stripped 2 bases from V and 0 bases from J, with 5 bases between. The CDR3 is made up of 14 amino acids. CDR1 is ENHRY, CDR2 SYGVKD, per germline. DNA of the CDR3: TGTGCCATCAGTGAGAGGAGCTCCTACAATGAGCAGTTCTTC. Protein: CAISERSSYNEQFF.

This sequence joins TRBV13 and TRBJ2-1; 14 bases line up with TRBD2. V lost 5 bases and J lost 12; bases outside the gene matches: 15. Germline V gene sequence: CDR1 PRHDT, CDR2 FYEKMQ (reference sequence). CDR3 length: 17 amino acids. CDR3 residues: CASSAPPGTSGSRWQFF. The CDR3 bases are TGTGCCAGCAGCGCCCCCCCCGGGACTAGCGGGAGTCGGTGGCAGTTCTTC.

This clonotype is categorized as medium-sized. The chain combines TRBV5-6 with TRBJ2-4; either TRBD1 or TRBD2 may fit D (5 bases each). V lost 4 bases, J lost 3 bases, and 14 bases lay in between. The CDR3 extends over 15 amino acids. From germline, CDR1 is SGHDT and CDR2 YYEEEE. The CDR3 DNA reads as TGTGCCAGCAGCCGTATGAGGGGAGACAAAAACATTCAGTACTTC. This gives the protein CASSRMRGDKNIQYF.

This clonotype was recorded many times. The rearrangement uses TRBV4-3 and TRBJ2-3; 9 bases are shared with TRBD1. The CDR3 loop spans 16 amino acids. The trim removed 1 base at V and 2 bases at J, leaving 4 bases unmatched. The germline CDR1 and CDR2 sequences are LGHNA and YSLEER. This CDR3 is CASSQGGQGVTDTQYF. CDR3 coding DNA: TGCGCCAGCAGCCAAGGGGGACAGGGAGTCACAGATACGCAGTATTTT.

Here the CDR3 reads CASSHSDSPSYEQYF. CDR3 nucleotide sequence: TGTGCCAGCAGCCACTCTGACTCGCCCTCCTACGAGCAGTACTTC. The chain recombines TRBV4-2 with TRBJ2-7; D is uncertain. Per the germline V gene, CDR1 is LGHNA and CDR2 is YNFKEQ. V lost 3 bases and J 0 bases, leaving 12 bases between the germline ends. The CDR3 runs to 15 residues.

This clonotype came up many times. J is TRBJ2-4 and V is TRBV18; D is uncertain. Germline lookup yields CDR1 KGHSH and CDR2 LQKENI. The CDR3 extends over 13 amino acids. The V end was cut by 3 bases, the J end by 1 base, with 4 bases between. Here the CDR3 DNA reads TGTGCCAGCTCACCCGACGCCAAAAACATTCAGTACTTC. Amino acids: CASSPDAKNIQYF.

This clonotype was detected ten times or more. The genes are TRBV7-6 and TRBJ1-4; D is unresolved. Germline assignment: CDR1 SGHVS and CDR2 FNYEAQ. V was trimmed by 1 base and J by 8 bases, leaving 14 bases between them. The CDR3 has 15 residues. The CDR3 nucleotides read TGTGCCAGCAGCTTAGGCGGAGGACGGGGAGAAAAACTGTTTTTT. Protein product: CASSLGGGRGEKLFF.